Listed below are T cell receptor beta chains from one sample, sequenced in a study of blood T cell repertoires in COVID-19. Clones were sequenced by immunoSEQ multiplex PCR, and TCRdb holds only the in-frame ones, with some missing. Of more than 85,000 clones listed, around 84% were seen once; the top ten hold roughly 25%. The sample consisted of peripheral blood. Receptors were obtained from a man between 60 and 75 years old with acute or convalescent COVID-19. The CDR3 runs from the conserved cysteine through the conserved F or W. D genes are given only for firm matches. Size is omitted from some rows. Given values are once, few, many or a class for expanded clones.

V	J	D	size	DNA	CDR3
TRBV15	TRBJ1-5	.	once	TGTGCCACCAGCAGAGAAAGCCCAGGGTTCGGTCAGCCCCAGCATTTT	CATSRESPGFGQPQHF
TRBV7-2	TRBJ2-5	.	.	TGTGCCAGCAGCAAACAAGGTCCGGGGCAAGAGACCCAGTACTTC	CASSKQGPGQETQYF
TRBV6-5	TRBJ1-2	TRBD1	.	TGTGCCAGCAGCGGGGACAGTCCCTATGGCTACACCTTC	CASSGDSPYGYTF
TRBV29-1	TRBJ1-2	.	few	TGCAGCGTTGCCCAGACTGGTACTGGCTACACCTTC	CSVAQTGTGYTF
TRBV5-1	TRBJ1-1	.	.	TGCGCCAGCAGCTTGGCCACTTTAACAGGGATCTCTGAAGCTTTCTTT	CASSLATLTGISEAFF
TRBV6-2/TRBV6-3	TRBJ2-7	TRBD1	.	TGTGCCAGCAGCTTCGCGGGACAGGGCTTCTACGAGCAGTACTTC	CASSFAGQGFYEQYF
TRBV7-9	TRBJ1-5	.	medium-sized	TGTGCCAGCAGCTATGGAGGGATTGGTCAGCCCCAGCATTTT	CASSYGGIGQPQHF
TRBV28	TRBJ1-3	.	.	TGTGCCAGCAGTTTATATTCAGGCTCTGGAAACACCATATATTTT	CASSLYSGSGNTIYF
TRBV2	TRBJ1-5	TRBD1	.	TGTGCCAGCAGTGGACAGGGGTCGGGCAATCAGCCCCAGCATTTT	CASSGQGSGNQPQHF
TRBV5-1	TRBJ1-2	.	.	TGCGCCAGTAGACTAGCCGGGACCTATCATGGCTACACCTTC	CASRLAGTYHGYTF
TRBV5-1	TRBJ2-5	TRBD1	.	TGCGCCAGCAGCTTGCAGGGACAGGGGAAAGGTCAAGAGACCCAGTACTTC	CASSLQGQGKGQETQYF
TRBV5-4	TRBJ1-1	.	.	TGTGCCAGCAGCTCGGGGGTGGACACTGAAGCTTTCTTT	CASSSGVDTEAFF
TRBV9	TRBJ2-3	TRBD2	.	TGTGCCAGCAGCGTAGATCGGGGGGGTACTAGCACAGATACGCAGTATTTT	CASSVDRGGTSTDTQYF
TRBV21-1	TRBJ2-2	.	.	TGTGCCAGCAGCAAAGTTATGGGGGGAGGGCTCTGGAACACCGGGGAGCTGTTTTTT	CASSKVMGGGLWNTGELFF
TRBV6-6	TRBJ1-2	TRBD1	.	TGTGCCAGCAGCTCCAGGGGGCCTCTTAACTATGGCTACACCTTC	CASSSRGPLNYGYTF
TRBV3-1/TRBV3-2	TRBJ1-5	.	.	TGTGCCAGCAGCCAAGACACAGTGAGTCAGCCCCAGCATTTT	CASSQDTVSQPQHF
TRBV27	TRBJ1-5	TRBD1	once	TGTGCCAGCAGTTTCTTGCGGGACAGGGACAATCAGCCCCAGCATTTT	CASSFLRDRDNQPQHF
TRBV6-6	TRBJ1-1	TRBD1	.	TGTGCCAGCTTTGACAGGGGGCTTCAAAACACTGAAGCTTTCTTT	CASFDRGLQNTEAFF
TRBV5-1	TRBJ1-3	.	.	TGCGCCAGCAGCTTGGACACAGCCTCTGGAAACACCATATATTTT	CASSLDTASGNTIYF
TRBV18	TRBJ2-1	TRBD1	.	TGTGCCAGCTCACCGACACTGGGACAGGGGGGAAATGAGCAGTTCTTC	CASSPTLGQGGNEQFF
TRBV19	TRBJ2-2	TRBD1	.	TGTGCCAGTAGGCCGGGACAGATCTACACCGGGGAGCTGTTTTTT	CASRPGQIYTGELFF
TRBV11-2	TRBJ2-3	.	.	TGTGCCAGCAGCTTACCCTCCGGGAACACAGATACGCAGTATTTT	CASSLPSGNTDTQYF
TRBV10-1	TRBJ2-3	TRBD2	.	TGCGCCAGCAGTGAAAAGTCGTTAGCGGGGGGTCGGAATACGCAGTATTTT	CASSEKSLAGGRNTQYF
TRBV3-1/TRBV3-2	TRBJ2-5	TRBD2	.	TGTGCCAGCAGCCATCGTTTGGGGGGGACCCCCGGGCGACGGGGAGAGACCCAGTACTTC	CASSHRLGGTPGRRGETQYF
TRBV5-1	TRBJ2-1	TRBD2	.	TGCGCCAGCAGCTTGGCACTAGCGGGGGCCTACAATGAGCAGTTCTTC	CASSLALAGAYNEQFF
TRBV6-6	TRBJ1-1	TRBD1	.	TGTGCCAGCTCACTTCTCCGGGACAGGGTCACTGAAGCTTTCTTT	CASSLLRDRVTEAFF
TRBV19	TRBJ2-6	TRBD1	.	TGTGCCAGTAGTTCGAACCTCGGGACAGCTGGGGCCAACGTCCTGACTTTC	CASSSNLGTAGANVLTF
TRBV23-1	TRBJ1-2	.	.	TGCGCCAGCAGTCAATCTACATCCAGTCTCGATGGCTACACCTTC	CASSQSTSSLDGYTF
TRBV2	TRBJ2-7	TRBD1	.	TGTGCCAGCAAGGTGCGGACAGGCTCCGGCGAGCAGTACTTC	CASKVRTGSGEQYF
TRBV5-1	TRBJ1-6	.	few	TGCGCCAGCAGCTGGACAAGGGCCGTAAACCGACAGACCTATAATTCACCCCTCCACTTT	CASSWTRAVNRQTYNSPLHF
TRBV4-1	TRBJ2-3	.	few	TGCGCCAGCAGCCAAGCAGCAGGGATCACCGATACGCAGTATTTT	CASSQAAGITDTQYF
TRBV27	TRBJ1-1	TRBD1	once	TGTGCCAGCAGATACACAGGGGGGAGGGACACTGAAGCTTTCTTT	CASRYTGGRDTEAFF
TRBV7-9	TRBJ1-2	.	.	TGTGCCAGCAGCTTCTATTCTACAGTTAACTATGGCTACACCTTC	CASSFYSTVNYGYTF
TRBV2	TRBJ1-6	TRBD1	.	TGTGCCAGCAGCCTACTTTACAGGGGGCGAGGCAGCTCCTATAATTCACCCCTCCACTTT	CASSLLYRGRGSSYNSPLHF
TRBV30	TRBJ2-7	.	.	TGTGCCTGGAGCCGAGGAACGGGGGAGCAGTACTTC	CAWSRGTGEQYF
TRBV15	TRBJ2-1	TRBD2	.	TGTGCCACCAGCAGAGATCTGGGGGGGGGTATTGAGCAGTTCTTC	CATSRDLGGGIEQFF
TRBV28	TRBJ2-1	TRBD1	.	TGTGCCAGCAGTTTAAGGGGGACAGGCTGGGGAGAGCAGTTCTTC	CASSLRGTGWGEQFF
TRBV15	TRBJ1-2	TRBD1	.	TGTGCCACCAGCAGAGAGCACCAAACCGGGACAGGGAATGGCTACACCTTC	CATSREHQTGTGNGYTF
TRBV9	TRBJ2-1	TRBD1	.	TGTGCCAGCAGCGTAGGCCAGGGGGCCGACAATGAGCAGTTCTTC	CASSVGQGADNEQFF
TRBV14	TRBJ1-1	.	.	TGTGCCAGCAGCCAACCTGGCATGAACACTGAAGCTTTCTTT	CASSQPGMNTEAFF
TRBV11-2	TRBJ2-3	.	.	TGTGCCAGCAGCGCCGGGTCTTCTCCCGCAGATACGCAGTATTTT	CASSAGSSPADTQYF
TRBV19	TRBJ1-2	.	.	TGTGCCAGTAGTTTATTGGGGGGACCGGTGGTCGGCTACACCTTC	CASSLLGGPVVGYTF
TRBV4-1	TRBJ1-5	.	.	TGCGCCAGCAGCCAAGATCCGGTTTCTAGCAATCAGCCCCAGCATTTT	CASSQDPVSSNQPQHF
TRBV19	TRBJ1-1	.	.	TGTGCCAGTAGTATCCCCAGGGCCAGTTGGGGGAACACTGAAGCTTTCTTT	CASSIPRASWGNTEAFF
TRBV5-1	TRBJ2-1	TRBD2	.	TGCGCCGGCAGCCCCACCGGGACTAGCGGGGTCAATGAGCAGTTCTTC	CAGSPTGTSGVNEQFF
TRBV20-1	TRBJ2-1	TRBD2	.	TGCAGTGCTAGTACTAGCGGGGGGATGAGCTCCTACAATGAGCAGTTCTTC	CSASTSGGMSSYNEQFF
TRBV7-9	TRBJ2-1	TRBD2	.	TGTGCCAGCAGCTTAGCACCAGCCGGGACTAGTAGTTACAATGAGCAGTTCTTC	CASSLAPAGTSSYNEQFF
TRBV2	TRBJ1-1	.	.	TGTGCCAGCACCGAGGGGGTGGTTGCTTTCTTT	CASTEGVVAFF
TRBV5-1	TRBJ2-5	.	.	TGCGCCAGCAGCCTCGCCGGGGTTGGCTCCATTCAAGAGACCCAGTACTTC	CASSLAGVGSIQETQYF
TRBV2	TRBJ1-2	.	.	TGTGCCAGCAGTGAAGCGCTTGTATTTTCCCCACGACGAAGAGGTTATGGCTACACCTTC	CASSEALVFSPRRRGYGYTF
TRBV18	TRBJ1-4	.	once	TGTGCCAGCTCACCCAGGGGAGCAGGAGAAAAACTGTTTTTT	CASSPRGAGEKLFF
TRBV19	TRBJ2-5	.	.	TGTGCCAGTACAGGTGGCGAAGAGACCCAGTACTTC	CASTGGEETQYF
TRBV18	TRBJ1-2	TRBD1	.	TGTGCCAGCTCACCACCGGGACAGCTTAACTATGGCTACACCTTC	CASSPPGQLNYGYTF
TRBV2	TRBJ2-1	.	.	TGTGCCAGCAGCCCTGACAGGAGATCCCACAATGAGCAGTTCTTC	CASSPDRRSHNEQFF
TRBV30	TRBJ1-4	.	.	TGTGCCTGGACCCCCAAGGGGTTAGGGTACGAAAAACTGTTTTTT	CAWTPKGLGYEKLFF